What follows are 24 T cell receptor beta chains derived from one specimen sequenced in a study of CXCR3-negative and CXCR3-positive naive CD8 T cells. Findings and limits, study-wide: More hydrophobic TRB CDR3s were found in CXCR3-positive naive cells than in CXCR3-negative naive cells.

All TRB cDNA libraries came from 5' RACE performed with UMI labels. TCRdb re-analyzed the 5' RACE reads; it lists each CDR3 protein once, without DNA. This sample contains roughly 63,000 distinct CDR3 sequences. Antigen specificity for these receptors is unknown. The sequenced sample consisted of naive CXCR3+ CD8+ T cells from blood. Subset denoted: CD45RO-CCR7+CD27+CD95- naive CD8+ T cells expressing CXCR3 (TNR3+). These receptor sequences come from a human donor in good health. Some clones in this sample may be carry-over from other donors' samples.

The CDR3 reads CASSLSRSGGEQYF. The chain joins TRBV27 to TRBJ2-7; no DNA is available, so the TRBD2 call from TCRdb remains unchecked. The CDR3 contains 14 residues. Germline values: CDR1 MNHEY, CDR2 SMNVEV (reference sequence).

The rearrangement joins TRBV6-6 to TRBJ2-2; TCRdb's D call of TRBD2 is untestable without DNA. Per the germline V gene, CDR1 is MNHNY and CDR2 is SVGAGI (reference sequence). The CDR3 contains 17 residues. CDR3 sequence: CASSYLAETANTGELFF.

The chain combines TRBV4-1 with TRBJ2-2. The germline V gene encodes CDR1 MGHRA and CDR2 YSYEKL. The CDR3 runs to 13 residues. Here the CDR3 reads CASSPEGTGELFF.

The chain uses TRBV11-3 and TRBJ2-1; checking the TCRdb D call of TRBD1 is not possible without DNA. The CDR3 is 12 residues long. Germline assignment: CDR1 SGHNT and CDR2 YENEEA. The CDR3 sequence is CASSSPEADLFF. The complete variable domain, with remaining parts taken from reference TRBV11-3 and TRBJ2-1, reads EAGVVQSPRYKIIEKKQPVAFWCNPISGHNTLYWYLQNLGQGPELLIRYENEEAVDDSQLPKDRFSAERLKGVDSTLKIQPAELGDSAVYLCASSSPEADLFFGPGTRLTVL.

This chain uses TRBV2 with TRBJ2-7; without DNA, the TCRdb call of TRBD1 cannot be checked. The CDR3 runs to 15 residues. From germline, CDR1 is SNHLY and CDR2 FYNNEI. This CDR3 is CASSTGQGISYEQYF.

The CDR3 is CASSPGGSATNEKLFF. The genes are TRBV28 and TRBJ1-4; TCRdb's D gene call, TRBD1, goes unchecked for lack of DNA. Germline V CDR1 and CDR2: MDHEN, SYDVKM. The CDR3 sequence is 16 residues long. Combining the CDR3 with reference TRBV28 and TRBJ1-4 gives the whole variable domain DVKVTQSSRYLVKRTGEKVFLECVQDMDHENMFWYRQDPGLGLRLIYFSYDVKMKEKGDIPEGYSVSREKKERFSLILESASTNQTSMYLCASSPGGSATNEKLFFGSGTQLSVL.

This chain links TRBV24-1 with TRBJ2-3; TCRdb calls TRBD1, which cannot be checked without DNA. Germline V CDR1 and CDR2: KGHDR, SFDVKD. CDR3 length: 13 amino acids. CDR3 sequence: CAIMTGEGGTQYF.

The CDR3 reads CSASSLNTGELFF. This chain uses TRBV20-1 with TRBJ2-2. Germline V gene sequence: CDR1 DFQATT, CDR2 SNEGSKA (reference sequence). This CDR3 is 13 amino acids long.

The J gene is TRBJ2-2, the V gene TRBV14; TCRdb indicates TRBD1, and absent DNA this call remains unverified. This CDR3 contains 16 residues. In germline, CDR1 is SGHDN, CDR2 FVKESK. This CDR3 reads CASSQPYTGAAGELFF. The whole variable domain, filled in from reference TRBV14 and TRBJ2-2, reads EAGVTQFPSHSVIEKGQTVTLRCDPISGHDNLYWYRRVMGKEIKFLLHFVKESKQDESGMPNNRFLAERTGGTYSTLKVQPAELEDSGVYFCASSQPYTGAAGELFFGEGSRLTVL.

The rearrangement uses TRBV20-1 and TRBJ2-7; the D call from TCRdb, TRBD1, cannot be confirmed without DNA. Germline CDR1 and CDR2: DFQATT and SNEGSKA (reference sequence). The CDR3 has 15 residues. The CDR3 loop reads CSALAVGTVAHEQYF.

V and J are TRBV2 and TRBJ2-1. CDR3 length: 14 residues. Germline V gene sequence: CDR1 SNHLY, CDR2 FYNNEI. The CDR3 reads CASAEDSSYNEQFF.

V gene TRBV20-1 combines with J gene TRBJ2-7; TCRdb picks TRBD2, but there is no DNA to check that call. CDR1 is DFQATT, CDR2 SNEGSKA, per germline (reference sequence). CDR3 length: 14 amino acids. The CDR3 sequence is CSARRLAGGYEQYF.

The chain carries TRBV14 and TRBJ2-2; lacking DNA, the TRBD2 call made by TCRdb goes unchecked. This CDR3 has 14 amino acids. CDR1 and CDR2 from the germline V gene are SGHDN and FVKESK. The CDR3 loop is CASSQVGGTGELFF. Full variable domain (remainder filled in from reference TRBV14 and TRBJ2-2): EAGVTQFPSHSVIEKGQTVTLRCDPISGHDNLYWYRRVMGKEIKFLLHFVKESKQDESGMPNNRFLAERTGGTYSTLKVQPAELEDSGVYFCASSQVGGTGELFFGEGSRLTVL.

The CDR3: CASSPIPGTGVMNTEAFF. J is TRBJ1-1 and V is TRBV28; TCRdb indicates TRBD1, and absent DNA this call remains unverified. CDR1 and CDR2 from the germline V gene are MDHEN and SYDVKM. This CDR3 contains 18 residues.

V and J are TRBV20-1 and TRBJ2-1; TCRdb selects TRBD2, and the lack of DNA leaves this call unchecked. The CDR3 sequence is 16 residues long. CDR1 and CDR2 from the germline V gene are DFQATT and SNEGSKA (reference sequence). This CDR3 is CSARGGTSGVYNEQFF.

V gene TRBV29-1 combines with J gene TRBJ1-4; the TCRdb D gene call, TRBD1, has no DNA to confirm it. CDR3 length: 12 residues. Germline V gene lookup returns CDR1 SQVTM and CDR2 ANQGSEA. CDR3 amino acids: CSVLTEGGKLFF. The full variable domain, its missing parts supplied by reference TRBV29-1 and TRBJ1-4, is SAVISQKPSRDICQRGTSLTIQCQVDSQVTMMFWYRQQPGQSLTLIATANQGSEATYESGFVIDKFPISRPNLTFSTLTVSNMSPEDSSIYLCSVLTEGGKLFFGSGTQLSVL.

The V call is TRBV29-1, the J call TRBJ2-7; TCRdb's D call of TRBD1 is untestable without DNA. The CDR3 length is 13 residues. CDR1 SQVTM and CDR2 ANQGSEA come from the germline V gene. CDR3 region: CSVGGAGFYEQYF.

The chain employs TRBV28 and TRBJ2-4; the D call from TCRdb, TRBD1, cannot be confirmed without DNA. This CDR3 contains 15 residues. The germline CDR1 and CDR2 sequences are MDHEN and SYDVKM. The CDR3 spells CASSFRGWSKNIQYF.

The chain combines TRBV28 with TRBJ2-2; with no DNA, the TCRdb D assignment of TRBD2 cannot be verified. CDR3 length: 15 amino acids. From germline, CDR1 is MDHEN and CDR2 SYDVKM. The CDR3 loop reads CASSLLATNTGELLF. The full variable domain, in which reference TRBV28 and TRBJ2-2 provide the parts outside the CDR3, is DVKVTQSSRYLVKRTGEKVFLECVQDMDHENMFWYRQDPGLGLRLIYFSYDVKMKEKGDIPEGYSVSREKKERFSLILESASTNQTSMYLCASSLLATNTGELLFGEGSRLTVL.

The gene calls are TRBV6-5 and TRBJ1-2; TCRdb picks TRBD1, but there is no DNA to check that call. The V gene's germline CDR1 is MNHEY and CDR2 SVGAGI. The CDR3 consists of 12 residues. CDR3 residues: CASSPQGYGYTF.

This chain connects TRBV7-9 to TRBJ2-7. The CDR3 spans 14 residues. CDR1 SEHNR and CDR2 FQNEAQ come from the germline V gene (reference sequence). The CDR3 protein is CASSLEGGVHEQYF.

The chain joins TRBV20-1 to TRBJ2-1; checking the TCRdb D call of TRBD2 is not possible without DNA. CDR3 length: 14 amino acids. Germline assignment: CDR1 DFQATT and CDR2 SNEGSKA (reference sequence). CDR3 protein: CLLVAGTSNNEQFF.

The chain employs TRBV7-2 and TRBJ2-7; TCRdb designates TRBD2, a call that cannot be tested without DNA. The CDR3 is 14 residues long. The germline gives CDR1 SGHTA, CDR2 FQGNSA. The CDR3 loop reads CASSPSLEPYEQYF.

This clonotype is called medium-sized based on its frequency. V usage is TRBV13 and J usage is TRBJ2-7. Germline-derived CDR1 and CDR2 are PRHDT and FYEKMQ (reference sequence). This CDR3 is built from 11 residues. CDR3 amino acids: CASSLSYEQYF.